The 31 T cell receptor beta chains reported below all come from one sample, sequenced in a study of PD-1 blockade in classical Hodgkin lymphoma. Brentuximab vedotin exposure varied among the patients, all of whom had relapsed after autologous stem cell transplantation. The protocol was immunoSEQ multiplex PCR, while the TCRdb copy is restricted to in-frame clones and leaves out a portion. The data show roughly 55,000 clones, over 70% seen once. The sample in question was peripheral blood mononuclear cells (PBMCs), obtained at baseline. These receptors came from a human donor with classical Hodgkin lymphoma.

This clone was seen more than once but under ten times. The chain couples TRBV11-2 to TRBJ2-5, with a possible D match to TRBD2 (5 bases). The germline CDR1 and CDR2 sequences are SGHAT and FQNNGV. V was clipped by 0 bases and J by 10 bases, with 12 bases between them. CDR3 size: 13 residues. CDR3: CASSLELGGNQYF. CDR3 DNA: TGTGCCAGCAGCTTAGAACTAGGTGGAAACCAGTACTTC. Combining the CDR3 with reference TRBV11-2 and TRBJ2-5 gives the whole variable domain EAGVAQSPRYKIIEKRQSVAFWCNPISGHATLYWYQQILGQGPKLLIQFQNNGVVDDSQLPKDRFSAERLKGVDSTLKIQPAKLEDSAVYLCASSLELGGNQYFGPGTRLLVL.

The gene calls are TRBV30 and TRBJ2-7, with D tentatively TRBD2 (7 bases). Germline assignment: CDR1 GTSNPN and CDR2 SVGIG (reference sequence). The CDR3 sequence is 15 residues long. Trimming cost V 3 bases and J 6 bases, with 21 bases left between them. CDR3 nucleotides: TGTGCCTGGAGCGCCCTGGGGGGGGCTCGTTTCGAGCAGTACTTC. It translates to CAWSALGGARFEQYF.

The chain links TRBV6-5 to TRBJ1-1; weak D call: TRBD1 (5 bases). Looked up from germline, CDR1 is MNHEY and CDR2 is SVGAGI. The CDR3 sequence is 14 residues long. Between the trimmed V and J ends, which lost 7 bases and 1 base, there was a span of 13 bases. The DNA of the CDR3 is TGTGCCAGCACCTCGGGGGAGTGGAACACTGAAGCTTTCTTT. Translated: CASTSGEWNTEAFF.

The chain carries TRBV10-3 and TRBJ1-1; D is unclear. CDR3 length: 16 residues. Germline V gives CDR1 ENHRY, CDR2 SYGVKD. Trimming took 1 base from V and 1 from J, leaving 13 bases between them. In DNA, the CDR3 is TGTGCCATCAGTGAGTTAGGGCTGGCCGGGAACACTGAAGCTTTCTTT. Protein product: CAISELGLAGNTEAFF.

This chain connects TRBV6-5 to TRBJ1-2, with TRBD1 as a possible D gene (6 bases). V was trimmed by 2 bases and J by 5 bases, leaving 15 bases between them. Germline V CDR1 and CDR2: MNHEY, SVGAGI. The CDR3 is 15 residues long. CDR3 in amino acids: CASSYGQGFRYGYTF. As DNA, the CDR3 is TGTGCCAGCAGTTACGGTCAGGGGTTTCGGTATGGCTACACCTTC.

This chain's CDR3 is CASSHSDRANEQFF. Written as DNA, the CDR3 is TGCGCCAGCAGCCACTCCGACAGGGCCAATGAGCAGTTCTTC. The chain combines TRBV4-3 with TRBJ2-1, with TRBD1 identical over 7 bases. Germline V gene data show CDR1 as LGHNA and CDR2 as YSLEER. The CDR3 totals 14 residues. Trimming cost V 3 bases and J 6 bases; bases outside gene matches: 5.

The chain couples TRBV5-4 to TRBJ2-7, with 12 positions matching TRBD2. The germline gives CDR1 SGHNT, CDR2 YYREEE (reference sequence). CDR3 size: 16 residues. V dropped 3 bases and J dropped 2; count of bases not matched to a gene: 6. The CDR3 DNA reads TGTGCCAGCAGCTCCTCCCGGACTAGCGGGGCCTACGAGCAGTACGTC. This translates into CASSSSRTSGAYEQYV.

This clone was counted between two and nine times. Here the CDR3 DNA reads TGTGCCAGCAGCTTAACCGGGACAGACACCGGGGAGCTGTTTTTT. This sequence encodes CASSLTGTDTGELFF. The chain has TRBV7-3 and TRBJ2-2; 7 bases map to TRBD1. CDR3 length: 15 residues. V was pared by 0 bases and J by 3 bases, with 1 base of the junction left unmatched. Germline lookup yields CDR1 SGHTA and CDR2 FQGTGA.

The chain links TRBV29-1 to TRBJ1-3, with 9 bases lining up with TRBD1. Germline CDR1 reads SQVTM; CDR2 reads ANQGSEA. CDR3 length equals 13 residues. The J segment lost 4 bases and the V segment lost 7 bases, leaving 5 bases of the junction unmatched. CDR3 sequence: CSALDRGGNTIYF. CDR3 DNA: TGCAGCGCCTTGGACAGGGGAGGAAACACCATATATTTT.

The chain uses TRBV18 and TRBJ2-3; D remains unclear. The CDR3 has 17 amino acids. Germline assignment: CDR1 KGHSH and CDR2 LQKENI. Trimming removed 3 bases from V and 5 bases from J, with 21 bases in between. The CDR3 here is CASSPEIFIGDGDTQYF. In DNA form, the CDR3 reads TGTGCCAGCTCACCGGAAATTTTTATCGGAGATGGAGATACGCAGTATTTT.

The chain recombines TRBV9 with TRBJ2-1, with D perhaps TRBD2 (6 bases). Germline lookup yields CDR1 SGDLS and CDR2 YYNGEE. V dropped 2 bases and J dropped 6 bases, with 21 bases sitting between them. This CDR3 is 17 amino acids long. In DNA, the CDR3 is TGTGCCAGCAGCGTGGAACCCCGGGAGCCCTCCGCCAATGAGCAGTTCTTC. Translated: CASSVEPREPSANEQFF. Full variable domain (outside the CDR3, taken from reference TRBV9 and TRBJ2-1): DSGVTQTPKHLITATGQRVTLRCSPRSGDLSVYWYQQSLDQGLQFLIQYYNGEERAKGNILERFSAQQFPDLHSELNLSSLELGDSALYFCASSVEPREPSANEQFFGPGTRLTVL.

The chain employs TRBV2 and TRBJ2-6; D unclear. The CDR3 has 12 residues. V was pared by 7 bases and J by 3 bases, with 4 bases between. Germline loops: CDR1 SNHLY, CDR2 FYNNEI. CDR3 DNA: TGTGCCAGCAATGGTGGGGCCAACGTCCTGACTTTC. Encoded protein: CASNGGANVLTF.

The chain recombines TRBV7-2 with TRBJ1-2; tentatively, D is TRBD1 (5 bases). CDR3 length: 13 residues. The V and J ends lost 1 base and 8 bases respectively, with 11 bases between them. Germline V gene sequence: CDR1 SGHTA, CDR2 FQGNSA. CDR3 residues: CASSLERGGGYTF. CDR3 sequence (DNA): TGTGCCAGCAGCTTAGAAAGGGGAGGCGGCTACACCTTC.

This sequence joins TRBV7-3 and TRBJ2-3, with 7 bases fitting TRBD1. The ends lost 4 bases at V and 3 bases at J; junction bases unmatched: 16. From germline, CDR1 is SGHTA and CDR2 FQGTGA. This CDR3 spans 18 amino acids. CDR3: CASSSSHRGRDGTDTQYF. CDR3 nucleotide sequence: TGTGCCAGCAGCTCGTCGCACAGGGGTCGAGATGGTACAGATACGCAGTATTTT.

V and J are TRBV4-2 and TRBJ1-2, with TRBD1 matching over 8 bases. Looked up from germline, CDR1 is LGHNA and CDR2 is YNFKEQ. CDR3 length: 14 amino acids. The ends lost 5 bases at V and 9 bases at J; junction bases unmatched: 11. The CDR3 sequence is CASSLVKDRVRYTF. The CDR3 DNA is TGTGCCAGCAGCTTGGTGAAGGACAGGGTGCGCTACACCTTC.

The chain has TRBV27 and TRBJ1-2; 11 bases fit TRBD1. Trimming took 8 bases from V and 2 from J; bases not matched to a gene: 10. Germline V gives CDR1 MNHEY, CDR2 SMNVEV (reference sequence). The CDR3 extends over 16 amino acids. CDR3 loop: CASGRTGGPLNYGYTF. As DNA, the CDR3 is TGTGCCAGCGGCCGGACAGGGGGCCCTCTAAACTATGGCTACACCTTC.

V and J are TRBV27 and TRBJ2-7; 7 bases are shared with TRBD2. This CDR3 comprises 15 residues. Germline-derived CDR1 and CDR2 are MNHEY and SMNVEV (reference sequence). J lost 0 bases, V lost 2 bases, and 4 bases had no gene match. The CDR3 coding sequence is TGTGCCAGCAGTTTAAAGGGAGGGAGCTCCTACGAGCAGTACTTC. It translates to CASSLKGGSSYEQYF.

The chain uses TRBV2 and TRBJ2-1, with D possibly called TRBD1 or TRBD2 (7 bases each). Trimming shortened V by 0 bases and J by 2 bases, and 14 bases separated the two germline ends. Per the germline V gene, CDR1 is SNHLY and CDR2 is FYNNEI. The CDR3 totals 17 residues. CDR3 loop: CASSEAGGGGPYNEQFF. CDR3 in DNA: TGTGCCAGCAGTGAAGCGGGGGGAGGGGGCCCCTACAATGAGCAGTTCTTC. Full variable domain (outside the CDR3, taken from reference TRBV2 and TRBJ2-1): EPEVTQTPSHQVTQMGQEVILRCVPISNHLYFYWYRQILGQKVEFLVSFYNNEISEKSEIFDDQFSVERPDGSNFTLKIRSTKLEDSAMYFCASSEAGGGGPYNEQFFGPGTRLTVL.

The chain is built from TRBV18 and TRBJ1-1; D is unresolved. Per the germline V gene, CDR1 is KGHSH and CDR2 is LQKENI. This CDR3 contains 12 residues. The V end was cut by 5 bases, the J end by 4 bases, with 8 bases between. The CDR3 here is CASSAERTEAFF. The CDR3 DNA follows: TGTGCCAGCTCAGCAGAGCGCACTGAAGCTTTCTTT.

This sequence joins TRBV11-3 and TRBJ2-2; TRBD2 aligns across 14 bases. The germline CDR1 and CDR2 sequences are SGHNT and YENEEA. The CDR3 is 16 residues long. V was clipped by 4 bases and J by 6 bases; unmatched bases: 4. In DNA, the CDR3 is TGTGCCAGCAGCTCCGGACTAGCGGGAGGTTCCGGGGAGCTGTTTTTT. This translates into CASSSGLAGGSGELFF.

CDR3 in amino acids: CASSLSRGPTNEKLFF. The CDR3 coding sequence is TGTGCCAGCAGTTTAAGCAGGGGGCCCACTAATGAAAAACTGTTTTTT. The chain employs TRBV27 and TRBJ1-4; TRBD1 matches at 8 bases. With 2 bases clipped from V and 2 bases from J, the junction kept 4 bases outside the gene matches. Germline V gene lookup returns CDR1 MNHEY and CDR2 SMNVEV (reference sequence). This CDR3 has 16 residues. Supplemented by reference TRBV27 and TRBJ1-4, the full variable domain reads EAQVTQNPRYLITVTGKKLTVTCSQNMNHEYMSWYRQDPGLGLRQIYYSMNVEVTDKGDVPEGYKVSRKEKRNFPLILESPSPNQTSLYFCASSLSRGPTNEKLFFGSGTQLSVL.

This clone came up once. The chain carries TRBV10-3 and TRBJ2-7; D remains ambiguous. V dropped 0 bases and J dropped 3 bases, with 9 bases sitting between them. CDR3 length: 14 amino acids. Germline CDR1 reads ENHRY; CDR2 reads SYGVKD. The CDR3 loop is CAISESSQNYEQYV. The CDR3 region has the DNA TGTGCCATCAGTGAGTCGAGCCAGAACTACGAGCAGTACGTC.

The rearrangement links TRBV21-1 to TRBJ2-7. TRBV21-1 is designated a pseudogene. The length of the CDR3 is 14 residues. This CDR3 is CASSRPSGNREQYV. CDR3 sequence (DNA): TGTGCCAGCAGCCGGCCCTCCGGCAACCGCGAGCAGTACGTC.

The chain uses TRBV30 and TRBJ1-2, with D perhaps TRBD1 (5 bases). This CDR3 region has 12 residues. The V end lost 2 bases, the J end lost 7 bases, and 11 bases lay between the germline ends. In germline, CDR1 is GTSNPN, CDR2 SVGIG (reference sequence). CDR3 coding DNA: TGTGCCTGGAGTCGACAGTCTGGTGGCTACACCTTC. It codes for CAWSRQSGGYTF.

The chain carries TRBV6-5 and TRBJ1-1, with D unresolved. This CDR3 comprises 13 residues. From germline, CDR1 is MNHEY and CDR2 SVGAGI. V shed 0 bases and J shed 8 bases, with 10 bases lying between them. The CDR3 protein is CASSYSRGSEAFF. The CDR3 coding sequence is TGTGCCAGCAGTTACTCGCGAGGGTCCGAAGCTTTCTTT.

This CDR3 reads CAWSAQGYEQFF. The CDR3 bases are TGTGCCTGGAGTGCCCAGGGCTATGAGCAGTTCTTC. The V gene is TRBV30, the J gene TRBJ2-1; weak D call: TRBD1 (5 bases). This CDR3 spans 12 amino acids. Per germline, CDR1 GTSNPN and CDR2 SVGIG (reference sequence). Trimming removed 1 base from V and 8 bases from J, with 9 bases in between.

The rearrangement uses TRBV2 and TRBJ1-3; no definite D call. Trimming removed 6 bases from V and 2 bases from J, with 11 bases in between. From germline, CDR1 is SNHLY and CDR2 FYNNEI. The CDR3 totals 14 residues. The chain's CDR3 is CASRLGSPGNTIYF. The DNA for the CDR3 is TGTGCCAGCAGGCTAGGGAGCCCTGGAAACACCATATATTTT.

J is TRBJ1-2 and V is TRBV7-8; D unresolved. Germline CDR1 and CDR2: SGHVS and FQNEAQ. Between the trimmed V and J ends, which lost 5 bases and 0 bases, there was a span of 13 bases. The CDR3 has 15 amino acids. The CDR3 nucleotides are TGTGCCAGCAGCACAGTAGACGGCGCTAACTATGGCTACACCTTC. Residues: CASSTVDGANYGYTF.

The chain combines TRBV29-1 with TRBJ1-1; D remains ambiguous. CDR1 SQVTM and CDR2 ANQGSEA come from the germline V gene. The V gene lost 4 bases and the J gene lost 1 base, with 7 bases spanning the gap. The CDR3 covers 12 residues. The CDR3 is CSVVLQNTEAFF. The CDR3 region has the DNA TGCAGCGTTGTACTGCAGAACACTGAAGCTTTCTTT.

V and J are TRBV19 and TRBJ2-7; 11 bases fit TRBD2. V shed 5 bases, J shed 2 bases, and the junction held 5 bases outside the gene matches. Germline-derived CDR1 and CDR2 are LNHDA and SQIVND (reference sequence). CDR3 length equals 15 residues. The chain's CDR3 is CASSARTSGPYEQYF. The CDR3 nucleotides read TGTGCCAGTAGTGCCAGGACTAGCGGGCCCTACGAGCAGTACTTC.

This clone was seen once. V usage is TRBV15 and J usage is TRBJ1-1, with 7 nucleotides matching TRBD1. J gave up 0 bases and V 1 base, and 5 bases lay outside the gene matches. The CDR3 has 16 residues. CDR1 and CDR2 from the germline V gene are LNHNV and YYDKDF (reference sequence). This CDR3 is CATSRGPTGLNTEAFF. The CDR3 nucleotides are TGTGCCACCAGCAGAGGCCCGACAGGGTTGAACACTGAAGCTTTCTTT.